The clone carrying this T cell receptor beta chain showed up many times. This entry comes from a study of spatial heterogeneity in lung cancer. Trimming cost V 0 bases and J 1 base, with 8 bases left between them. The germline CDR1 and CDR2 sequences are ENHRY and SYGVKD. The CDR3 totals 15 residues. Every individual TCR cDNA molecule carried its own unique molecular identifier, which allowed correction of PCR and sequencing errors. TCRdb recomputed calls from the 5' RACE reads with MiXCR, one row per CDR3 protein. The sample contains 45,000 to 55,000 distinct CDR3 sequences, approximately 5% of which appear only once. Time point described: sample taken at primary tumor resection.

V usage is TRBV10-3 and J usage is TRBJ2-3; possibly TRBD2 for D (6 bases). The clonotype originates from a male donor with early-stage non-small cell lung cancer. Sequencing was performed on PBMCs, taken at surgery. The CDR3 region is CAISESGLGTDTQYF. The CDR3 nucleotides read TGTGCCATCAGTGAGTCGGGACTCGGCACAGATACGCAGTATTTT.